One sample yielded the 27 T cell receptor beta chains listed below, sequenced in a study of blood T cell repertoires in COVID-19. The table came from immunoSEQ multiplex PCR; TCRdb's copy has only in-frame clones and leaves some out. The data contain about 180,000 clones, about four fifths of them seen just once; the ten biggest clones take up about 7.1%. Source material: peripheral blood. The receptors originated from a woman in her 70s with COVID-19, enrolled during active disease.

V gene TRBV28 combines with J gene TRBJ2-1; 10 bases are shared with TRBD2. Germline CDR1 reads MDHEN; CDR2 reads SYDVKM. This CDR3 region has 16 residues. J lost 5 bases, V lost 4 bases, and 8 bases had no gene match. The chain's CDR3 is CASSSLGSGRDNEQFF. CDR3 sequence (DNA): TGTGCCAGCAGTTCCCTTGGGAGCGGGAGGGACAATGAGCAGTTCTTC.

This sequence joins TRBV5-1 and TRBJ2-5, with 12 positions matching TRBD2. The J segment lost 5 bases and the V segment lost 0 bases, leaving 11 bases of the junction unmatched. This CDR3 has 18 residues. The germline V gene has CDR1 SGHRS and CDR2 YFSETQ. This CDR3 reads CASSLGASGRARGETQYF. CDR3 coding DNA: TGCGCCAGCAGCTTGGGGGCTAGCGGGAGGGCCAGAGGGGAGACCCAGTACTTC.

The chain employs TRBV6-5 and TRBJ2-7; 8 bases align to TRBD2. The CDR3 has 14 amino acids. V lost 6 bases and J lost 1; bases outside the gene matches: 5. Germline lookup yields CDR1 MNHEY and CDR2 SVGAGI. CDR3 sequence: CASSNSGGSYEQYF. CDR3 nucleotide sequence: TGTGCCAGCAGCAACAGCGGGGGATCCTACGAGCAGTACTTC.

This chain connects TRBV6-5 to TRBJ2-7; 9 bases line up with TRBD1. Germline values: CDR1 MNHEY, CDR2 SVGAGI. This CDR3 is 13 amino acids long. V gave up 4 bases and J gave up 3 bases; unmatched junction bases: 1. In DNA form, the CDR3 reads TGTGCCAGCAGTTGGACAGGGGACTACGAGCAGTACTTC. Encoded protein: CASSWTGDYEQYF.

The rearrangement links TRBV6-6 to TRBJ2-7, with 9 positions matching TRBD1. This CDR3 is built from 13 residues. CDR1 and CDR2 (germline): MNHNY, SVGAGI (reference sequence). With 4 bases clipped from V and 4 bases from J, the junction kept 2 bases outside the gene matches. The CDR3 loop reads CASSWDREYEQYF. CDR3 sequence (DNA): TGTGCCAGCAGTTGGGACAGGGAGTACGAGCAGTACTTC.

The V call is TRBV5-1, the J call TRBJ2-1; possible D gene TRBD1, 6 bases. This CDR3 spans 17 amino acids. In germline, CDR1 is SGHRS, CDR2 YFSETQ. The V gene lost 0 bases and the J gene lost 3 bases, with 16 bases spanning the gap. The chain's CDR3 is CASSLALGAGVYNEQFF. The CDR3 nucleotides read TGCGCCAGCAGCTTGGCCTTAGGGGCAGGGGTCTACAATGAGCAGTTCTTC. The full variable domain, with the rest looked up from reference TRBV5-1 and TRBJ2-1, is KAGVTQTPRYLIKTRGQQVTLSCSPISGHRSVSWYQQTPGQGLQFLFEYFSETQRNKGNFPGRFSGRQFSNSRSEMNVSTLELGDSALYLCASSLALGAGVYNEQFFGPGTRLTVL.

The V and J genes are TRBV10-3 and TRBJ2-2, with TRBD1 as a possible D gene (7 bases). CDR1 ENHRY and CDR2 SYGVKD come from the germline V gene. V shed 4 bases and J shed 6 bases, with 12 bases lying between them. This CDR3 region has 14 residues. The CDR3: CAISGGRGAGELFF. The DNA for the CDR3 is TGTGCCATCAGTGGAGGCAGGGGGGCCGGGGAGCTGTTTTTT.

The chain uses TRBV27 and TRBJ1-1, with a tentative D call TRBD1 (5 bases). Germline CDR1 MNHEY, CDR2 SMNVEV (reference sequence). Trimming took off 2 bases at V and 2 bases at J, with 15 bases between the two ends. CDR3 size: 16 residues. CDR3 sequence: CASSLKWGRTNTEAFF. DNA of the CDR3: TGTGCCAGCAGTTTAAAATGGGGCAGAACTAACACTGAAGCTTTCTTT.

The rearrangement links TRBV7-2 to TRBJ2-3; TRBD2 is a possible D gene (6 bases). The CDR3 is 17 residues long. V lost 5 bases and J lost 2, with 20 bases in between. Per germline, CDR1 SGHTA and CDR2 FQGNSA. This CDR3 reads CASSRQIAAKVTDTQYF. CDR3 bases: TGTGCCAGCAGCCGTCAAATAGCGGCAAAGGTCACAGATACGCAGTATTTT.

V and J are TRBV29-1 and TRBJ2-1, with 9 bases matching TRBD2. V lost 4 bases to trimming and J lost 0 bases; unmatched junction nucleotides: 10. Germline V gene data show CDR1 as SQVTM and CDR2 as ANQGSEA. This CDR3 contains 17 residues. CDR3 loop: CSVARLAGPSSYNEQFF. In nucleotides, the CDR3 is TGCAGCGTTGCGCGGCTAGCGGGACCGAGCTCCTACAATGAGCAGTTCTTC.

CDR3 in amino acids: CASSQALSREAFF. CDR3 bases: TGCGCCAGCAGCCAAGCCCTTTCGCGTGAAGCTTTCTTT. V is TRBV4-1 and J is TRBJ1-1; no reliable D call. The V gene's germline CDR1 is MGHRA and CDR2 YSYEKL. V was clipped by 1 base and J by 7 bases, with 10 bases between them. This CDR3 is 13 amino acids long.

The chain links TRBV2 to TRBJ1-5; D gene uncertain. The V and J ends lost 3 bases and 5 bases respectively, with 5 bases between them. Germline V gene sequence: CDR1 SNHLY, CDR2 FYNNEI. This CDR3 has 12 residues. The CDR3 region is CASSDPDQPQHF. As DNA, the CDR3 is TGTGCCAGCAGTGACCCGGATCAGCCCCAGCATTTT.

The rearrangement uses TRBV5-4 and TRBJ2-3; 7 bases are shared with TRBD2. The V gene's germline CDR1 is SGHNT and CDR2 YYREEE (reference sequence). Losses at the gene ends were 3 bases for V and 6 bases for J; bases not matched to a gene: 16. The CDR3 spans 17 residues. For the CDR3, the DNA is TGTGCCAGCAGCTACCGTGGAGGGAGGGCTGTTTTCGATACGCAGTATTTT. Encoded protein: CASSYRGGRAVFDTQYF.

The chain recombines TRBV15 with TRBJ1-3; possible D gene TRBD1, 6 bases. V was shortened by 0 bases and J by 8 bases, with 17 bases between the two germline ends. The CDR3 has 16 residues. Germline lookup yields CDR1 LNHNV and CDR2 YYDKDF (reference sequence). CDR3 coding DNA: TGTGCCACCAGCAGAGATCTGGACAGCGGGGTGGACACCATATATTTT. The encoded protein is CATSRDLDSGVDTIYF.

The chain carries TRBV6-5 and TRBJ2-5; D uncertain. This CDR3 has 13 amino acids. V dropped 2 bases and J dropped 2 bases, with 6 bases sitting between them. The germline V gene encodes CDR1 MNHEY and CDR2 SVGAGI. The CDR3: CASSYPGQETQYF. CDR3 coding DNA: TGTGCCAGCAGTTACCCCGGGCAAGAGACCCAGTACTTC.

The chain uses TRBV28 and TRBJ2-5; a possible D gene is TRBD2 (6 bases). This CDR3 contains 14 residues. V was cut by 5 bases and J by 5 bases, with 15 bases left in between. Germline CDR1 and CDR2: MDHEN and SYDVKM. The CDR3 DNA reads as TGTGCCAGCAGTCTGACGGGGGTAGGGGAGACCCAGTACTTC. Protein: CASSLTGVGETQYF.

This clone was found once. The V call is TRBV7-9, the J call TRBJ2-6; D possibly matches TRBD1 or TRBD2 (5 bases each). V lost 5 bases and J lost 2, with 16 bases in between. The CDR3 consists of 17 residues. Germline V CDR1 and CDR2: SEHNR, FQNEAQ (reference sequence). CDR3 nucleotides: TGTGCCAGCAGCAAAGAGGGCCAGGGCGCTGGGGCCAACGTCCTGACTTTC. Its translation is CASSKEGQGAGANVLTF.

This clone was counted a single time. The chain links TRBV20-1 to TRBJ2-7; D unclear. Germline V gene sequence: CDR1 DFQATT, CDR2 SNEGSKA (reference sequence). The V and J ends lost 3 bases and 1 base respectively, with 7 bases between them. This CDR3 contains 12 residues. This CDR3 reads CSASPLSYEQYF. The CDR3 nucleotides are TGCAGTGCTAGTCCTCTTTCCTACGAGCAGTACTTC.

This clone was counted once. DNA of the CDR3: TGTGCCAGCAGCCAAGGAGGAGGGACCGGGGAGCTGTTTTTT. It yields the protein CASSQGGGTGELFF. The chain carries TRBV3-1 (or the pseudogene TRBV3-2) and TRBJ2-2; D might be TRBD2 (6 bases). Germline CDR1 and CDR2: LGHDT and YNNKEL (reference sequence). The CDR3 contains 14 residues. V dropped 1 base and J dropped 5 bases, with 8 bases sitting between them.

The V call is TRBV18, the J call TRBJ2-1; 7 bases are a match to TRBD2. The CDR3 consists of 15 residues. Trimming cost V 3 bases and J 4 bases; bases outside gene matches: 6. CDR1 and CDR2 from the germline V gene are KGHSH and LQKENI. CDR3 sequence (DNA): TGTGCCAGCTCACCCCCTAGCGGCCCATACAATGAGCAGTTCTTC. Its translation is CASSPPSGPYNEQFF.

The gene calls are TRBV3-1 (or the pseudogene TRBV3-2) and TRBJ2-3; 8 bases agree with TRBD2. V lost 4 bases and J lost 1; bases outside the gene matches: 4. Germline values: CDR1 LGHDT, CDR2 YNNKEL (reference sequence). There are 15 residues in the CDR3. In nucleotides, the CDR3 is TGTGCCAGCAGCCCCGCAGCGGGGGGCACAGATACGCAGTATTTT. Residues: CASSPAAGGTDTQYF.

The genes are TRBV7-9 and TRBJ2-3; 9 nucleotides agree with TRBD2. J was trimmed by 2 bases and V by 1 base; bases with no gene match: 4. CDR3 size: 16 residues. Germline lookup yields CDR1 SEHNR and CDR2 FQNEAQ (reference sequence). Written as DNA, the CDR3 is TGTGCCAGCAGCTTAGGACTAGCGGACCCCACAGATACGCAGTATTTT. Its protein is CASSLGLADPTDTQYF.

The chain links TRBV10-3 to TRBJ1-2; 8 bases align to TRBD1. The length of the CDR3 is 14 residues. Germline CDR1 is ENHRY and CDR2 is SYGVKD. J lost 3 bases, V lost 3 bases, and 3 bases had no gene match. CDR3 loop: CAISEGQGHYGYTF. CDR3 sequence (DNA): TGTGCCATCAGTGAAGGACAGGGTCACTATGGCTACACCTTC.

This chain uses TRBV11-3 with TRBJ2-1; TRBD1 might be the D (5 bases). Germline-derived CDR1 and CDR2 are SGHNT and YENEEA. CDR3 length: 16 amino acids. V lost 0 bases and J 0 bases, leaving 9 bases between the germline ends. DNA of the CDR3: TGTGCCAGCAGCTTAGATGGGGCTAGCTCCTACAATGAGCAGTTCTTC. Amino acids: CASSLDGASSYNEQFF.

The rearrangement joins TRBV21-1 to TRBJ2-5; the D call of TRBD1 is as the table states it, not checked on the DNA. TRBV21-1 is shown as a pseudogene. The CDR3 contains 15 residues. The CDR3, as DNA: TGTGCCAGCAGCAACTCCGGACAGCCCCAAGAGACCCAGTACTTC. It is translated as CASSNSGQPQETQYF.

The rearrangement uses TRBV6-5 and TRBJ1-2; the D gene is possibly TRBD1 (6 bases). The CDR3 contains 14 residues. The V end lost 2 bases, the J end lost 2 bases, and 9 bases lay between the germline ends. Germline V gene lookup returns CDR1 MNHEY and CDR2 SVGAGI. The CDR3 nucleotides read TGTGCCAGCAGTTACGGCAGGGGAAACTATGGCTACACCTTC. Translation gives CASSYGRGNYGYTF.

The rearrangement joins TRBV27 to TRBJ1-1; no reliable D call. This CDR3 is built from 14 residues. With 5 bases removed from V and 5 bases from J, the gap between germline ends came to 15 bases. CDR1 MNHEY and CDR2 SMNVEV come from the germline V gene (reference sequence). This chain's CDR3 is CASSTTSAGTEAFF. CDR3 sequence (DNA): TGTGCCAGCAGTACCACCTCGGCGGGGACTGAAGCTTTCTTT.